This T cell receptor beta chain was obtained from a study of OX40 agonist ivuxolimab in advanced cancers. This clone came up a few times. The V segment lost 8 bases and the J segment 0 bases; nucleotides outside the gene matches: 3. The germline CDR1 and CDR2 sequences are SNHLY and FYNNEI. This CDR3 comprises 13 residues. TCRdb keeps only in-frame clones here, not all; method: immunoSEQ multiplex PCR. The sample carries about 65,000 clones, roughly 84% recorded once. The input for sequencing was CD4+ or CD8+ T cells sorted from blood, taken in a trial of the OX40 agonist ivuxolimab. This sequence originates from an adult with an advanced solid tumor such as melanoma, head and neck, liver or kidney cancer. This chain joins TRBV2 and TRBJ2-5, with 7 bases aligning to TRBD2. The CDR3 region is CASGGVYQETQYF. CDR3 bases: TGTGCCAGCGGGGGGGTGTACCAAGAGACCCAGTACTTC.